Sequencing of this T cell receptor beta chain was carried out in a study of blood T cell repertoires in COVID-19. Germline lookup yields CDR1 SGHTA and CDR2 FQGNSA. This CDR3 comprises 12 residues. V was trimmed by 0 bases and J by 7 bases, leaving 4 bases between them. Original processing methods: Estimated nucleated cell counts came from reference gene primer amplification. Profiled with immunoSEQ multiplex PCR; TCRdb holds only in-frame clones, not every one. For V, J and clone size, that table is used; D and trimming come from the DNA. The sample lists about 60,000 clones, 70% to 80% occurring once.

Sequenced material: peripheral blood. The sequence was obtained from a human donor in a cohort sampled during active COVID-19. V and J are TRBV7-2 and TRBJ2-1; D uncertain. CDR3 sequence (DNA): TGTGCCAGCAGCTTAGCTCGGAATGAGCAGTTCTTC. Its protein product is CASSLARNEQFF.